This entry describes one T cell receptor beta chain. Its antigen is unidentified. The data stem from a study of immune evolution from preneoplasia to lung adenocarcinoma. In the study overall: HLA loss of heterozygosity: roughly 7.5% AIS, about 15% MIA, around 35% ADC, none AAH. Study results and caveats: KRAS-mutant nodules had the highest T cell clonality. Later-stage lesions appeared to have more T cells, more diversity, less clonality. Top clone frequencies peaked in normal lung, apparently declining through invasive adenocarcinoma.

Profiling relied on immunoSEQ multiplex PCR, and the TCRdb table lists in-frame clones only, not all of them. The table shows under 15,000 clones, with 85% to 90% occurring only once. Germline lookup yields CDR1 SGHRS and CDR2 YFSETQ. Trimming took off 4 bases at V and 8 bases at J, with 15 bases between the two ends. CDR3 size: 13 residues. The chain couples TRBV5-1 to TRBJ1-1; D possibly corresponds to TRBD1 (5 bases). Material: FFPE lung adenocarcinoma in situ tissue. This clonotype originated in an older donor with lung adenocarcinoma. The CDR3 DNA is TGCGCCAGCAGCGTCGGGGCCCGACAAGAAGCTTTCTTT. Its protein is CASSVGARQEAFF. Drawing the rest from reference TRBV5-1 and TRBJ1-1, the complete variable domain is KAGVTQTPRYLIKTRGQQVTLSCSPISGHRSVSWYQQTPGQGLQFLFEYFSETQRNKGNFPGRFSGRQFSNSRSEMNVSTLELGDSALYLCASSVGARQEAFFGQGTRLTVV.